This T cell receptor beta chain was found in a study of regulatory T cells in long-lasting Graves disease. Investigators prepared the TCR beta libraries by applying iRepertoire HTBI primers and Arm-PCR of CDR3 regions. From the multiplex PCR reads, TCRdb called clonotypes with MiXCR, one entry per CDR3 protein. Of over 650,000 distinct CDR3 sequences listed, approximately 31% are singletons. As for time point: persistent/refractory GD, antithyroid drugs over 5 years with positive TRAb. RNA isolated from PBMCs was used to make the TCR library. There are a few counts of this clonotype. The source is a female donor with Graves disease. Sequenced material: peripheral blood mononuclear cells (PBMCs), taken when the disease was refractory, from a patient treated with antithyroid drugs.

The CDR3 spells CASSLGRPAEQYF. DNA for the CDR3: TGCGCCAGCAGCTTGGGACGTCCCGCGGAGCAGTACTTC. The chain recombines TRBV5-1 with TRBJ2-7; D ambiguous. Trimming removed 0 bases at V and 7 bases at J, with 11 bases between. Looked up from germline, CDR1 is SGHRS and CDR2 is YFSETQ. This CDR3 region has 13 residues.